The 19 T cell receptor beta chains given below trace back to one sample, sequenced in a study of patients and donors after allogeneic stem cell transplantation (dated by TCRdb to the early 2020s). The library was made by RT-PCR. Sequencing was carried out with a NextSeq 550. TCRdb itself trimmed the public reads at Q25 with fastp, ran MiXCR and retained productive beta chains. Each entry is one CDR3 protein sequence, shown with its most common DNA and genes. This sample holds about 960,000 distinct CDR3 sequences; more than 15% were observed only once. Of the sample, 5% to 6.5% falls within the top ten clones. The material sequenced was blood, either unsorted or a sorted T cell fraction (not recorded which). The receptors derive from a human donor who was either an allogeneic HSCT recipient or a stem cell or donor lymphocyte infusion donor (not recorded which). It is not recorded whose cells these are; they may come from a transplant donor.

This clonotype was seen a handful of times. The chain employs TRBV5-1 and TRBJ1-2, with 8 positions matching TRBD1. This CDR3 region has 14 residues. J gave up 5 bases and V 4 bases, and 7 bases lay outside the gene matches. Germline values: CDR1 SGHRS, CDR2 YFSETQ. The CDR3 DNA sequence: TGCGCCAGCAGCCGAGGACAGGGAACGTATGGCTACACCTTC. Amino acids: CASSRGQGTYGYTF. Drawing the rest from reference TRBV5-1 and TRBJ1-2, the complete variable domain is KAGVTQTPRYLIKTRGQQVTLSCSPISGHRSVSWYQQTPGQGLQFLFEYFSETQRNKGNFPGRFSGRQFSNSRSEMNVSTLELGDSALYLCASSRGQGTYGYTFGSGTRLTVV.

This clonotype was picked up many times. This rearrangement joins TRBV12-3 or TRBV12-4 to TRBJ2-1; D gene unclear. CDR3 length: 14 residues. V shed 3 bases and J shed 1 base, with 7 bases lying between them. CDR3 nucleotides: TGTGCCAGCAGTTTTAGTCTTTCCTACAATGAGCAGTTCTTC. It specifies CASSFSLSYNEQFF.

A few counts support this clonotype. The chain employs TRBV10-3 and TRBJ1-1, with D possibly TRBD1 on 5 matching bases. Germline loops: CDR1 ENHRY, CDR2 SYGVKD. V was pared by 4 bases and J by 4 bases, with 10 bases between. The CDR3 has 13 amino acids. The CDR3, as DNA: TGTGCCATCAGTGCTGGAGGGGCCACTGAAGCTTTCTTT. Encoded protein: CAISAGGATEAFF.

There are a few counts of this clonotype. V gene TRBV12-3 or TRBV12-4 combines with J gene TRBJ1-3; D is unclear. V was pared by 4 bases and J by 4 bases, with 11 bases between. The CDR3 consists of 14 residues. The CDR3 DNA is TGTGCCAGCAGTTCGGGTTTTGCAGGAAACACCATATATTTT. Translated, it gives CASSSGFAGNTIYF.

The chain carries TRBV5-1 and TRBJ2-3; 10 nucleotides align to TRBD2. Germline-derived CDR1 and CDR2 are SGHRS and YFSETQ. The CDR3 is 16 amino acids. The trim removed 0 bases at V and 6 bases at J, leaving 7 bases unmatched. CDR3 sequence: CASSLGSGRSSDTQYF. In nucleotides, the CDR3 is TGCGCCAGCAGCTTGGGTAGCGGGAGGAGTTCGGATACGCAGTATTTT.

This clonotype has a handful of counts. The V and J genes are TRBV15 and TRBJ2-3; a weak D match, TRBD2 (5 bases). Germline V lookup: CDR1 LNHNV, CDR2 YYDKDF (reference sequence). V gave up 2 bases and J gave up 2 bases, with 17 bases separating them. The CDR3 extends over 17 amino acids. CDR3 sequence: CATSRSQPGSFTDTQYF. DNA for the CDR3: TGTGCCACCAGCAGATCGCAACCGGGATCCTTCACAGATACGCAGTATTTT. The full variable domain, with the rest looked up from reference TRBV15 and TRBJ2-3, is DAMVIQNPRYQVTQFGKPVTLSCSQTLNHNVMYWYQQKSSQAPKLLFHYYDKDFNNEADTPDNFQSRRPNTSFCFLDIRSPGLGDTAMYLCATSRSQPGSFTDTQYFGPGTRLTVL.

This clonotype was found a few times. This chain uses TRBV9 with TRBJ1-2; TRBD1 matches 8 bases. The CDR3 extends over 14 amino acids. V shed 4 bases, J shed 4 bases, and the junction held 6 bases outside the gene matches. Germline V gives CDR1 SGDLS, CDR2 YYNGEE. For the CDR3, the DNA is TGTGCCAGCAGCACATACGGGACAGGCTATGGCTACACCTTC. It yields the protein CASSTYGTGYGYTF. Full variable domain (remainder filled in from reference TRBV9 and TRBJ1-2): DSGVTQTPKHLITATGQRVTLRCSPRSGDLSVYWYQQSLDQGLQFLIQYYNGEERAKGNILERFSAQQFPDLHSELNLSSLELGDSALYFCASSTYGTGYGYTFGSGTRLTVV.

The table lists this clonotype with a few counts. The V and J genes are TRBV7-8 and TRBJ2-7, with D possibly TRBD2 on 5 matching bases. Germline V gene sequence: CDR1 SGHVS, CDR2 FQNEAQ. Between the trimmed V and J ends, which lost 2 bases and 4 bases, there was a span of 15 bases. The CDR3 length is 15 residues. In DNA form, the CDR3 reads TGTGCCAGCAGCTTACAGGACTTAGGGATATACGAGCAGTACTTC. As protein: CASSLQDLGIYEQYF.

This chain links TRBV20-1 with TRBJ1-5; 7 bases fit TRBD1. The germline V gene has CDR1 DFQATT and CDR2 SNEGSKA (reference sequence). CDR3 length: 13 amino acids. V shed 6 bases and J 4 bases; nucleotides not matched to a gene: 6. CDR3 region: CSAQTGWNQPQHF. The DNA for the CDR3 is TGCAGTGCCCAGACAGGGTGGAATCAGCCCCAGCATTTT.

This clonotype has a handful of counts. The chain joins TRBV20-1 to TRBJ2-3; 11 positions match TRBD1. The CDR3 consists of 15 residues. Germline CDR1 is DFQATT and CDR2 is SNEGSKA (reference sequence). Trimming removed 1 base from V and 4 bases from J; junction bases left unmatched: 4. In nucleotides, the CDR3 is TGCAGTGCTAGAGGGGACAGGGGGTCCCCAGATACGCAGTATTTT. Its translation: CSARGDRGSPDTQYF.

This clonotype occurred a few times. The chain couples TRBV13 to TRBJ2-7, with a possible D match to TRBD1 (5 bases). From germline, CDR1 is PRHDT and CDR2 FYEKMQ (reference sequence). This CDR3 is 13 amino acids long. Trimming took 4 bases from V and 5 from J, leaving 12 bases between them. The CDR3 protein is CASSSLGADEQYF. The CDR3 nucleotides are TGTGCCAGCAGCTCTCTAGGGGCCGACGAGCAGTACTTC.

In this sample, this clonotype turned up many times. The chain uses TRBV4-3 and TRBJ2-2; D may correspond to TRBD1 or TRBD2 (6 bases each). The CDR3 is 15 amino acids. Germline V gives CDR1 LGHNA, CDR2 YSLEER. The ends were cut back, 1 base at V and 5 bases at J, with 11 bases in the middle. CDR3 DNA sequence: TGCGCCAGCAGCCAAGGCACAGGGAGGACCGGGGAGCTGTTTTTT. Residues: CASSQGTGRTGELFF.

This clonotype occurred a few times. The chain joins TRBV20-1 to TRBJ1-2; D gene ambiguous. The V end lost 6 bases, the J end lost 3 bases, and 17 bases lay between the germline ends. The CDR3 sequence is 14 residues long. From germline, CDR1 is DFQATT and CDR2 SNEGSKA (reference sequence). CDR3 amino acids: CSARWWTSDYGYTF. The CDR3 region has the DNA TGCAGTGCCCGGTGGTGGACCTCCGACTATGGCTACACCTTC.

This clonotype was picked up a small number of times. The chain has TRBV12-3 or TRBV12-4 and TRBJ2-4; a possible D gene is TRBD1 (6 bases). Trimming removed 0 bases from V and 0 bases from J, with 9 bases in between. The CDR3 is made up of 16 amino acids. The DNA of the CDR3 is TGTGCCAGCAGTTTAGCGGGGGCGGTAGCCAAAAACATTCAGTACTTC. Translating it yields CASSLAGAVAKNIQYF.

The rearrangement uses TRBV29-1 and TRBJ1-3, with TRBD1 matching 8 bases. V lost 6 bases and J lost 3; bases outside the gene matches: 4. The CDR3 runs to 13 residues. From germline, CDR1 is SQVTM and CDR2 ANQGSEA. The DNA for the CDR3 is TGCAGCGTCGGACAGGGTGGTGGAAACACCATATATTTT. Translating gives CSVGQGGGNTIYF.

CDR3 DNA sequence: TGTGCCAGCAGCTCCCCGCGGGGTGAGGGGAACACTGAAGCTTTCTTT. Protein sequence: CASSSPRGEGNTEAFF. The chain is built from TRBV9 and TRBJ1-1; no firm D call. Germline V gene data show CDR1 as SGDLS and CDR2 as YYNGEE. The CDR3 covers 16 residues. Trimming stripped 4 bases from V and 1 base from J, with 17 bases between.

This chain joins TRBV4-1 and TRBJ1-3, with 7 positions matching TRBD1. CDR1 is MGHRA and CDR2 is YSYEKL in the germline V gene. After removal of 0 bases from V and 0 bases from J, the junction contained 5 bases not matched to a gene. The CDR3 has 17 residues. The CDR3 nucleotides are TGCGCCAGCAGCCAAGAGGGGACAGCGGTCTCTGGAAACACCATATATTTT. Amino acids: CASSQEGTAVSGNTIYF.

In its sample, this clonotype was seen many times. This rearrangement joins TRBV10-3 to TRBJ2-7, with 7 bases aligning to TRBD1. Per the germline V gene, CDR1 is ENHRY and CDR2 is SYGVKD. V lost 6 bases and J lost 5; bases outside the gene matches: 4. The CDR3 spans 12 residues. CDR3 nucleotides: TGTGCCATCAGCCTGACAGGGAACGAGCAGTACTTC. Its translation is CAISLTGNEQYF.

This clonotype appeared a few times. The rearrangement links TRBV4-1 to TRBJ1-5, with a tentative D call TRBD1 (6 bases). The CDR3 length is 16 residues. The germline V gene has CDR1 MGHRA and CDR2 YSYEKL. Trimming removed 0 bases from V and 7 bases from J, with 16 bases in between. CDR3: CASSQEGRGSGQPQHF. In DNA form, the CDR3 reads TGCGCCAGCAGCCAAGAGGGCAGGGGATCCGGCCAGCCCCAGCATTTT.